This T cell receptor (beta chain) was sequenced for a study of Graves' ophthalmopathy and Graves' hyperthyroidism. CDR1 and CDR2 from the germline V gene are SQVTM and ANQGSEA. This CDR3 has 11 residues. The V gene lost 8 bases and the J gene lost 8 bases, with 15 bases spanning the gap. RNA transcripts were the source from which TCR beta CDR3 regions were amplified. Investigators did first-round RT-PCR with HTBI primers, then second-round multiplex PCR. Using its own MiXCR run on the multiplex PCR reads, TCRdb lists one record per CDR3 protein. This repertoire shows around 670,000 distinct CDR3 sequences, 35% to 50% found once; its top ten account for 40% to 55%.

The rearrangement uses TRBV29-1 and TRBJ1-2; possible D gene TRBD1, 5 bases. The receptor was isolated from an adult man with Graves' ophthalmopathy. Sequenced input: peripheral blood. As DNA, the CDR3 is TGCAGCTTAGCGGGGGAGAGAGGCTACACCTTC. This encodes CSLAGERGYTF.